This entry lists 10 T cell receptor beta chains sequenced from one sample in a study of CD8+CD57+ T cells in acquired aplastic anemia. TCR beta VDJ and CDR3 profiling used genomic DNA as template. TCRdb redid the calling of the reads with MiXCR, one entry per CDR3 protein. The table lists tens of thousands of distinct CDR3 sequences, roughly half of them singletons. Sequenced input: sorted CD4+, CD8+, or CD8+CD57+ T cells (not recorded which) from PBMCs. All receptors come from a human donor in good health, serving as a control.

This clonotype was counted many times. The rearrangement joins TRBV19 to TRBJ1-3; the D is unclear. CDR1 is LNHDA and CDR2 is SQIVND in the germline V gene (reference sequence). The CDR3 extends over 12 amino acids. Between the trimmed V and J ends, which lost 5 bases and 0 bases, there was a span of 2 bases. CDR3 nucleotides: TGTGCCAGTAGTGGCTCTGGAAACACCATATATTTT. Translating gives CASSGSGNTIYF.

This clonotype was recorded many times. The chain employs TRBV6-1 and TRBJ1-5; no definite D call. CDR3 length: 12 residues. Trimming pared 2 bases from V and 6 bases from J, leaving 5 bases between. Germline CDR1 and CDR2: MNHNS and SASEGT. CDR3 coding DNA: TGTGCCAGCAGTGAAATGCTTCAGCCCCAGCATTTT. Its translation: CASSEMLQPQHF.

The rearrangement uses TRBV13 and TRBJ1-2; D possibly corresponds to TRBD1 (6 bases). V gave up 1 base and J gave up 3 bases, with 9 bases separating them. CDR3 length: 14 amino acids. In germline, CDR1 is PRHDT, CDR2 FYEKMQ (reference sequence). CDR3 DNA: TGTGCCAGCAGCTTAGAACAGGGTTACTATGGCTACACCTTC. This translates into CASSLEQGYYGYTF.

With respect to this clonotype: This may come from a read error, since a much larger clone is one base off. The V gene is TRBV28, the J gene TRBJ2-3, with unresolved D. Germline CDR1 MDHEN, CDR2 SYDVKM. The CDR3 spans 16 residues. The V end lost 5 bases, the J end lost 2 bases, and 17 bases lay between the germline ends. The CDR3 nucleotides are TGTGCCAGCAGTCATCTTCCAGTCTTAACCACAGATACGCAGTATTTT. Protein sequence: CASSHLPVLTTDTQYF.

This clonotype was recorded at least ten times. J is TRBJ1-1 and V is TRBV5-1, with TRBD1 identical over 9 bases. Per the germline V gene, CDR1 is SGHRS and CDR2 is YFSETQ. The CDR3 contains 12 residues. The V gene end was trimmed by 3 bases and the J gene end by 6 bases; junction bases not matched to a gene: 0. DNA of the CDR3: TGCGCCAGCAGCTGGACAGGGGCTGAAGCTTTCTTT. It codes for CASSWTGAEAFF.

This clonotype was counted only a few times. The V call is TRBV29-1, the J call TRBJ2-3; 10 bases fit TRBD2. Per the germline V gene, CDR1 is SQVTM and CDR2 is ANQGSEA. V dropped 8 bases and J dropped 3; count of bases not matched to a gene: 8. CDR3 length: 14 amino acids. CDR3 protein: CSLRAGGSTDTQYF. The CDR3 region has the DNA TGCAGCCTCCGAGCGGGAGGGAGTACAGATACGCAGTATTTT.

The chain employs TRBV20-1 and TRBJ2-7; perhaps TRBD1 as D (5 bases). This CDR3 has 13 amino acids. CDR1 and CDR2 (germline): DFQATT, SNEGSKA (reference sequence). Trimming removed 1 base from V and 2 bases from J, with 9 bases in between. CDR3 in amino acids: CSARVQGTYEQYF. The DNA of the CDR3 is TGCAGTGCTAGAGTCCAGGGCACCTACGAGCAGTACTTC.

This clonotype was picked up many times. This CDR3 reads CASSLAGVYTQYF. CDR3 nucleotides: TGTGCCAGCAGCTTAGCGGGTGTATATACGCAGTATTTT. The chain uses TRBV7-9 and TRBJ2-3; D gene unclear. This CDR3 is 13 amino acids long. Looked up from germline, CDR1 is SEHNR and CDR2 is FQNEAQ (reference sequence). V was clipped by 0 bases and J by 7 bases, with 8 bases between them. Drawing the rest from reference TRBV7-9 and TRBJ2-3, the complete variable domain is DTGVSQNPRHKITKRGQNVTFRCDPISEHNRLYWYRQTLGQGPEFLTYFQNEAQLEKSRLLSDRFSAERPKGSFSTLEIQRTEQGDSAMYLCASSLAGVYTQYFGPGTRLTVL.

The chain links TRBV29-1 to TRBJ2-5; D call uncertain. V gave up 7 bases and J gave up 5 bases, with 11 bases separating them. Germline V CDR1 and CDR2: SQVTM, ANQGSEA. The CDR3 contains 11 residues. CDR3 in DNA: TGCAGCGGACTGGTTCAGGAGACCCAGTACTTC. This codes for CSGLVQETQYF.

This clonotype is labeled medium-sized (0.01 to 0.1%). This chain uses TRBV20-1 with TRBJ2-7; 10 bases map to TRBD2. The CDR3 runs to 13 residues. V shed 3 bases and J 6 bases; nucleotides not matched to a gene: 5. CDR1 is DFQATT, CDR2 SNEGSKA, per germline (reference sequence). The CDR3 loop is CSAREREGGEQYF. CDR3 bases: TGCAGTGCTAGGGAGCGGGAGGGTGGCGAGCAGTACTTC.